The 30 T cell receptor beta chains below all came from one sample that was sequenced in a study of OX40 agonist ivuxolimab in advanced cancers. Sequenced by immunoSEQ multiplex PCR; TCRdb stores in-frame clones only, minus some. This sample carries fewer than 55,000 clones, roughly four fifths of them seen once, and the ten largest clones take approximately 0.62%. Source: CD4+ or CD8+ T cells sorted from blood, taken in a trial of the OX40 agonist ivuxolimab. These receptors came from an adult with an advanced solid tumor such as melanoma, head and neck, liver or kidney cancer.

The CDR3 region has the DNA TGTGCCAGCAGCCAACCGGGACAGGGAAACATTCAGTACTTC. The encoded protein is CASSQPGQGNIQYF. The chain carries TRBV7-2 and TRBJ2-4; 9 bases align to TRBD1. The CDR3 consists of 14 residues. V lost 5 bases to trimming and J lost 6 bases; unmatched junction nucleotides: 5. CDR1 and CDR2 from the germline V gene are SGHTA and FQGNSA.

This clone showed up just once. This chain links TRBV5-1 with TRBJ2-3; 7 bases are a match to TRBD2. The V segment lost 1 base and the J segment 3 bases; nucleotides outside the gene matches: 5. The CDR3 runs to 15 residues. Germline loops: CDR1 SGHRS, CDR2 YFSETQ. In nucleotides, the CDR3 is TGCGCCAGCAGCTTGATTGGACTAGGGACAGATACGCAGTATTTT. Protein: CASSLIGLGTDTQYF.

This chain uses TRBV7-8 with TRBJ2-3, with unresolved D. The CDR3 is 15 amino acids. Germline CDR1 and CDR2: SGHVS and FQNEAQ. V dropped 2 bases and J dropped 2 bases, with 11 bases sitting between them. The CDR3 protein is CASSLTFQPTDTQYF. CDR3 DNA sequence: TGTGCCAGCAGCTTAACGTTCCAGCCCACAGATACGCAGTATTTT.

The chain has TRBV18 and TRBJ1-1; D is unresolved. The CDR3 contains 15 residues. Trimming stripped 1 base from V and 0 bases from J, with 9 bases between. Germline assignment: CDR1 KGHSH and CDR2 LQKENI. The CDR3 nucleotides are TGTGCCAGCTCACCACGTCAGGATTTGAACACTGAAGCTTTCTTT. Translated: CASSPRQDLNTEAFF.

In this sample, this clone turned up once. The chain carries TRBV5-1 and TRBJ2-5, with TRBD2 matching 11 bases. The germline V gene encodes CDR1 SGHRS and CDR2 YFSETQ. This CDR3 comprises 16 residues. V lost 0 bases to trimming and J lost 1 base; unmatched junction nucleotides: 2. The CDR3 DNA follows: TGCGCCAGCAGCTTGGCGGGGACTAGCGGCCAAGAGACCCAGTACTTC. Protein product: CASSLAGTSGQETQYF.

The rearrangement uses TRBV11-3 and TRBJ1-6; possible D gene TRBD1, 5 bases. V dropped 3 bases and J dropped 9 bases, with 12 bases sitting between them. The CDR3 totals 14 residues. Germline V gene lookup returns CDR1 SGHNT and CDR2 YENEEA. The CDR3 sequence: CASSLTDGSSPLHF. In nucleotides, the CDR3 is TGTGCCAGCAGCTTGACAGATGGATCTTCACCCCTCCACTTT.

This sequence joins TRBV19 and TRBJ1-1, with D possibly being TRBD1 (5 bases). V gave up 4 bases and J gave up 3 bases, with 9 bases separating them. This CDR3 has 13 residues. In germline, CDR1 is LNHDA, CDR2 SQIVND (reference sequence). The DNA for the CDR3 is TGTGCCAGTAGTACGCAGGGACACACTGAAGCTTTCTTT. Translating gives CASSTQGHTEAFF.

The CDR3 sequence is CASSLWTGTATSGANVLTF. CDR3 nucleotides: TGTGCCAGCAGTTTGTGGACAGGCACAGCGACCTCTGGGGCCAACGTCCTGACTTTC. The chain couples TRBV27 to TRBJ2-6; TRBD1 aligns across 7 bases. J was trimmed by 0 bases and V by 3 bases; bases with no gene match: 11. This CDR3 has 19 residues. Per the germline V gene, CDR1 is MNHEY and CDR2 is SMNVEV (reference sequence).

This chain links TRBV2 with TRBJ1-1; 9 bases agree with TRBD1. The CDR3 runs to 15 residues. CDR1 SNHLY and CDR2 FYNNEI come from the germline V gene. V trimming: 8 bases; J trimming: 1 base; junction bases outside the gene matches: 8. In DNA form, the CDR3 reads TGTGCCAGCTGCGATGGGACAGGGCCGAACACTGAAGCTTTCTTT. Its protein is CASCDGTGPNTEAFF.

The rearrangement joins TRBV5-1 to TRBJ2-7; D may correspond to TRBD1 or TRBD2 (5 bases each). CDR1 is SGHRS and CDR2 is YFSETQ in the germline V gene. V lost 0 bases, J lost 4 bases, and 11 bases lay in between. The CDR3 spans 14 residues. CDR3 in DNA: TGCGCCAGCAGCTTGGATGGGGGTGGTTACGAGCAGTACTTC. The encoded protein is CASSLDGGGYEQYF.

This clone was seen only once. The chain carries TRBV9 and TRBJ2-2; D is ambiguous. Germline CDR1 reads SGDLS; CDR2 reads YYNGEE. The V gene lost 0 bases and the J gene lost 7 bases, with 4 bases spanning the gap. The CDR3 runs to 12 residues. In DNA form, the CDR3 reads TGTGCCAGCAGCGTAGTGAACGGGGAGCTGTTTTTT. This encodes CASSVVNGELFF.

This clone has a single count. This chain connects TRBV27 to TRBJ2-5; 9 bases are a match to TRBD2. V lost 8 bases, J lost 4 bases, and 11 bases stayed unmatched. Per germline, CDR1 MNHEY and CDR2 SMNVEV (reference sequence). The CDR3 is 15 amino acids. CDR3 amino acids: CASASPGLARETQYF. The CDR3 DNA sequence: TGTGCCAGCGCTTCTCCGGGACTAGCCAGAGAGACCCAGTACTTC.

The genes are TRBV6-6 and TRBJ1-1; 7 bases match TRBD1. CDR3 size: 15 residues. J lost 0 bases, V lost 5 bases, and 6 bases had no gene match. Germline V gene sequence: CDR1 MNHNY, CDR2 SVGAGI (reference sequence). CDR3 amino acids: CASSRTGVMNTEAFF. CDR3 coding DNA: TGTGCCAGCAGTCGGACAGGCGTCATGAACACTGAAGCTTTCTTT.

The V gene is TRBV10-2, the J gene TRBJ1-2; a possible D gene is TRBD1 (5 bases). The ends were cut back, 0 bases at V and 4 bases at J, with 6 bases in the middle. This CDR3 is built from 13 residues. Germline CDR1 reads WSHSY; CDR2 reads SAAADI. The CDR3 loop reads CASSESGGYGYTF. In nucleotides, the CDR3 is TGCGCCAGCAGTGAGTCGGGGGGCTATGGCTACACCTTC.

This clone was counted between two and nine times. The chain has TRBV7-8 and TRBJ2-2; the match to TRBD2 covers 10 bases. This CDR3 region has 16 residues. V lost 4 bases, J lost 2 bases, and 4 bases stayed unmatched. Looked up from germline, CDR1 is SGHVS and CDR2 is FQNEAQ. The DNA for the CDR3 is TGTGCCAGCAGCTCTTTAGCGGGGGGAAACACCGGGGAGCTGTTTTTT. This sequence encodes CASSSLAGGNTGELFF. Full variable domain (rest looked up from reference TRBV7-8 and TRBJ2-2): GAGVSQSPRYKVAKRGQDVALRCDPISGHVSLFWYQQALGQGPEFLTYFQNEAQLDKSGLPSDRFFAERPEGSVSTLKIQRTQQEDSAVYLCASSSLAGGNTGELFFGEGSRLTVL.

The rearrangement uses TRBV27 and TRBJ2-2; D is perhaps TRBD2 (7 bases). The CDR3 sequence is 17 residues long. Trimming took off 7 bases at V and 4 bases at J, with 22 bases between the two ends. The germline V gene has CDR1 MNHEY and CDR2 SMNVEV (reference sequence). Here the CDR3 DNA reads TGTGCCAGCACTGTGGGATCCGGGGGGCTATTCACCGGGGAGCTGTTTTTT. Its protein product is CASTVGSGGLFTGELFF.

A few counts support this clone. V and J are TRBV19 and TRBJ2-2; D is possibly TRBD1 (5 bases). Germline CDR1 and CDR2: LNHDA and SQIVND (reference sequence). V was trimmed by 5 bases and J by 2 bases, leaving 9 bases between them. This CDR3 has 14 amino acids. CDR3 in DNA: TGTGCCAGTAGTGTCGACAGAAACACCGGGGAGCTGTTTTTT. It translates to CASSVDRNTGELFF.

The V gene is TRBV7-9, the J gene TRBJ2-1; D may be TRBD1 (5 bases). The CDR3 consists of 14 residues. From germline, CDR1 is SEHNR and CDR2 FQNEAQ (reference sequence). V lost 0 bases and J 8 bases, leaving 11 bases between the germline ends. CDR3 nucleotides: TGTGCCAGCAGCTTAGCCAGGGCTGGCCATGAGCAGTTCTTC. It specifies CASSLARAGHEQFF.

V gene TRBV7-8 combines with J gene TRBJ1-6; D not resolved. This CDR3 spans 14 amino acids. Trimming took 2 bases from V and 8 from J, leaving 10 bases between them. The germline gives CDR1 SGHVS, CDR2 FQNEAQ. The CDR3 nucleotides read TGTGCCAGCAGCTTAATGCTAAGGGATTCACCCCTCCACTTT. It yields the protein CASSLMLRDSPLHF.

The rearrangement uses TRBV29-1 and TRBJ1-5; 8 nucleotides agree with TRBD1. CDR1 is SQVTM, CDR2 ANQGSEA, per germline. With V trimmed by 4 bases and J by 4 bases, 3 bases remained unmatched. The CDR3 contains 13 residues. CDR3 amino acids: CSVVTGGNQPQHF. For the CDR3, the DNA is TGCAGCGTTGTAACAGGGGGGAATCAGCCCCAGCATTTT.

The gene calls are TRBV5-6 and TRBJ2-2; D ambiguous. Deletions cut 4 bases from V and 2 bases from J, with 12 bases between. The germline CDR1 and CDR2 sequences are SGHDT and YYEEEE. The length of the CDR3 is 15 residues. The CDR3 coding sequence is TGTGCCAGCAGCGCCTTAGAGATAAACACCGGGGAGCTGTTTTTT. This translates into CASSALEINTGELFF.

The count of this clone is one. This rearrangement joins TRBV4-1 to TRBJ1-1; 7 bases match TRBD1. The CDR3 consists of 20 residues. Germline CDR1 reads MGHRA; CDR2 reads YSYEKL. V shed 4 bases, J shed 0 bases, and the junction held 20 bases outside the gene matches. The CDR3 nucleotides read TGCGCCAGCAGCCCCCTGGGAACAAACAGGGGCTCCCACATGAACACTGAAGCTTTCTTT. Translating it yields CASSPLGTNRGSHMNTEAFF.

The genes are TRBV5-5 and TRBJ2-2, with 8 bases identical to TRBD2. Germline V gene lookup returns CDR1 SGHKS and CDR2 YYEKEE (reference sequence). J lost 7 bases, V lost 0 bases, and 11 bases had no gene match. The CDR3 is 17 amino acids. Here the CDR3 reads CASSLAPGGKKSGELFF. Here the CDR3 DNA reads TGTGCCAGCAGCTTGGCCCCGGGGGGGAAGAAGAGCGGGGAGCTGTTTTTT.

The chain combines TRBV5-1 with TRBJ2-5, with D possibly being TRBD1 or TRBD2 (5 bases each). Germline loops: CDR1 SGHRS, CDR2 YFSETQ. V lost 5 bases, J lost 2 bases, and 16 bases lay in between. This CDR3 has 15 residues. The CDR3 spells CASSLTPGAQETQYF. DNA of the CDR3: TGCGCCAGCAGTTTGACCCCCGGGGCACAAGAGACCCAGTACTTC.

The chain couples TRBV5-4 to TRBJ1-2; possible D gene TRBD1, 6 bases. The V end was cut by 3 bases, the J end by 8 bases, with 17 bases between. The CDR3 totals 14 residues. The germline V gene has CDR1 SGHNT and CDR2 YYREEE (reference sequence). The CDR3: CASSSQLYRDGYTF. In DNA, the CDR3 is TGTGCCAGCAGCTCGCAGCTTTACAGGGACGGCTACACCTTC.

The chain links TRBV6-6 to TRBJ2-1, with D perhaps assigned TRBD1 or TRBD2 (6 bases each). Germline V gives CDR1 MNHNY, CDR2 SVGAGI (reference sequence). V dropped 4 bases and J dropped 2 bases, with 12 bases sitting between them. The CDR3 consists of 15 residues. CDR3 protein: CASSSRGATYNEQFF. As DNA, the CDR3 is TGTGCCAGCAGTTCGAGGGGGGCAACCTACAATGAGCAGTTCTTC.

The chain couples TRBV5-8 to TRBJ1-6; 11 positions match TRBD1. The CDR3 sequence is 17 residues long. Germline trimming cut 0 bases from V and 6 bases from J; bases unmatched to any gene: 5. The germline CDR1 and CDR2 sequences are SGHTS and YDEGEE. CDR3 DNA sequence: TGTGCCAGCAGCTTGGCCCCCGGGACAGGGGGTAATTCACCCCTCCACTTT. It codes for CASSLAPGTGGNSPLHF.

The chain links TRBV7-9 to TRBJ1-4; D is perhaps TRBD1 (6 bases). Trimming removed 11 bases from V and 3 bases from J, with 13 bases in between. The germline V gene has CDR1 SEHNR and CDR2 FQNEAQ (reference sequence). The CDR3 sequence is 13 residues long. For the CDR3, the DNA is TGTGCCGGGGGGCGTGCGGCTAATGAAAAACTGTTTTTT. Protein product: CAGGRAANEKLFF. Drawing the rest from reference TRBV7-9 and TRBJ1-4, the complete variable domain is DTGVSQNPRHKITKRGQNVTFRCDPISEHNRLYWYRQTLGQGPEFLTYFQNEAQLEKSRLLSDRFSAERPKGSFSTLEIQRTEQGDSAMYLCAGGRAANEKLFFGSGTQLSVL.

This chain connects TRBV7-2 to TRBJ1-4; D remains unclear. V lost 5 bases to trimming and J lost 5 bases, with 12 bases between them. Germline V CDR1 and CDR2: SGHTA, FQGNSA. The CDR3 loop spans 14 amino acids. Here the CDR3 reads CASSPTWSNEKLFF. The CDR3, as DNA: TGTGCCAGCAGCCCTACATGGTCGAATGAAAAACTGTTTTTT.

The V and J genes are TRBV5-1 and TRBJ2-7; 9 nucleotides agree with TRBD1. Germline loops: CDR1 SGHRS, CDR2 YFSETQ. The V and J ends lost 3 bases and 0 bases, in that order; junction bases with no gene match: 4. The CDR3 is made up of 15 amino acids. The chain's CDR3 is CASSSDRGYSYEQYF. CDR3 DNA sequence: TGCGCCAGCAGCTCCGACAGGGGGTACTCCTACGAGCAGTACTTC. The full variable domain, completed using reference TRBV5-1 and TRBJ2-7, is KAGVTQTPRYLIKTRGQQVTLSCSPISGHRSVSWYQQTPGQGLQFLFEYFSETQRNKGNFPGRFSGRQFSNSRSEMNVSTLELGDSALYLCASSSDRGYSYEQYFGPGTRLTVT.